This note documents a single T cell receptor (beta chain) sequence. The ends were cut back, 2 bases at V and 2 bases at J, with 12 bases in the middle. CDR1 is GTSNPN and CDR2 is SVGIG in the germline V gene (reference sequence). This CDR3 has 14 amino acids. Clones were read by immunoSEQ multiplex PCR, and TCRdb kept only the in-frame ones, dropping some. The table has roughly 85,000 clones, 91% seen once. This entry belongs to a study of T cell changes during pregnancy in multiple sclerosis. The J gene is TRBJ2-5, the V gene TRBV30; tentatively, D is TRBD1 (6 bases). This clonotype was obtained from a female donor with multiple sclerosis, enrolled in a pregnancy study. The material was peripheral blood, obtained in the first trimester of pregnancy. The CDR3 region has the DNA TGTGCCTGGAGTCCGGGACAAATACAAGAGACCCAGTACTTC. Its translation: CAWSPGQIQETQYF.